This passage covers 27 T cell receptor beta chains from one sample sequenced in a study of T cell changes during pregnancy in multiple sclerosis. Clones were sequenced by immunoSEQ multiplex PCR, and TCRdb holds only the in-frame ones, with some missing. The sample gives some 94,000 clones, 80% to 95% of which show up once; roughly 1.4% is in the top ten. This material consisted of peripheral blood, taken in the first trimester of pregnancy. The source is a female donor with multiple sclerosis, enrolled in a pregnancy study.

This clone was picked up one time. The V gene is TRBV28, the J gene TRBJ2-4; D may be TRBD1 (6 bases). Germline V gives CDR1 MDHEN, CDR2 SYDVKM. Deletions cut 8 bases from V and 2 bases from J, with 28 bases between. This CDR3 is built from 19 residues. The CDR3 coding sequence is TGTGCCAGCCACGATGCTCGAGGAAGGACAGAAGGGACCAAAAACATTCAGTACTTC. This codes for CASHDARGRTEGTKNIQYF.

The V and J genes are TRBV27 and TRBJ2-7, with 11 positions matching TRBD1. Germline V gene data show CDR1 as MNHEY and CDR2 as SMNVEV (reference sequence). The CDR3 contains 13 residues. J was trimmed by 5 bases and V by 8 bases; bases with no gene match: 5. CDR3: CASGTGGWNEQYF. The CDR3 DNA follows: TGTGCCAGCGGGACAGGGGGGTGGAACGAGCAGTACTTC.

The chain is built from TRBV7-2 and TRBJ2-1; D not certain. CDR1 SGHTA and CDR2 FQGNSA come from the germline V gene. The CDR3 loop spans 13 amino acids. V was clipped by 1 base and J by 6 bases, with 7 bases between them. The CDR3 sequence is CASSLGSFNEQFF. CDR3 in DNA: TGTGCCAGCAGCTTAGGGAGTTTCAATGAGCAGTTCTTC.

The chain couples TRBV5-1 to TRBJ2-7; 11 bases line up with TRBD2. V dropped 3 bases and J dropped 2; count of bases not matched to a gene: 4. CDR1 is SGHRS and CDR2 is YFSETQ in the germline V gene. The CDR3 spans 15 residues. CDR3 sequence reads: CASSSVTSGAYEQYF. CDR3 nucleotides: TGCGCCAGCAGCTCGGTGACTAGCGGGGCCTACGAGCAGTACTTC.

The chain has TRBV9 and TRBJ1-2; a possible D gene is TRBD1 (6 bases). The germline V gene has CDR1 SGDLS and CDR2 YYNGEE. The V gene lost 0 bases and the J gene lost 6 bases, with 18 bases spanning the gap. This CDR3 comprises 16 residues. CDR3 residues: CASSVGGGGRADGYTF. The CDR3 nucleotides read TGTGCCAGCAGCGTAGGAGGCGGGGGGCGCGCCGATGGCTACACCTTC. Supplemented by reference TRBV9 and TRBJ1-2, the full variable domain reads DSGVTQTPKHLITATGQRVTLRCSPRSGDLSVYWYQQSLDQGLQFLIQYYNGEERAKGNILERFSAQQFPDLHSELNLSSLELGDSALYFCASSVGGGGRADGYTFGSGTRLTVV.

The rearrangement joins TRBV29-1 to TRBJ2-1, with a possible D match to TRBD2 (5 bases). Germline values: CDR1 SQVTM, CDR2 ANQGSEA. This CDR3 spans 18 amino acids. Trimming pared 4 bases from V and 1 base from J, leaving 23 bases between. CDR3 protein: CSVGGLAGRSQSYNEQFF. In nucleotides, the CDR3 is TGCAGCGTTGGCGGGTTGGCCGGTCGCAGTCAGTCCTACAATGAGCAGTTCTTC.

The chain recombines TRBV29-1 with TRBJ1-1, with D maybe TRBD1 (5 bases). Germline lookup yields CDR1 SQVTM and CDR2 ANQGSEA. This CDR3 contains 13 residues. Trimming shortened V by 7 bases and J by 1 base, and 13 bases separated the two germline ends. DNA of the CDR3: TGCAGCGCTGAGGCCGGGGGGAACACTGAAGCTTTCTTT. It is translated as CSAEAGGNTEAFF.

The J gene is TRBJ2-3, the V gene TRBV4-2; D unclear. CDR1 LGHNA and CDR2 YNFKEQ come from the germline V gene. This CDR3 contains 16 residues. V was shortened by 0 bases and J by 1 base, with 11 bases between the two germline ends. The DNA for the CDR3 is TGTGCCAGCAGCCAAGAGGGCCCGCCTCGCACAGATACGCAGTATTTT. It is translated as CASSQEGPPRTDTQYF.

V and J are TRBV19 and TRBJ1-4; 9 positions match TRBD1. V was pared by 0 bases and J by 7 bases, with 12 bases of the junction left unmatched. The CDR3 has 18 amino acids. The germline V gene has CDR1 LNHDA and CDR2 SQIVND (reference sequence). The CDR3 nucleotides read TGTGCCAGTAGTATAGACCGGGACAGGGACAGGATTGGTGAAAAACTGTTTTTT. This gives the protein CASSIDRDRDRIGEKLFF.

This sequence joins TRBV7-9 and TRBJ2-7, with 13 bases identical to TRBD2. The CDR3 totals 16 residues. With V trimmed by 5 bases and J by 6 bases, 10 bases remained unmatched. The germline V gene encodes CDR1 SEHNR and CDR2 FQNEAQ (reference sequence). The CDR3 region is CASSRAGTSGEREQYF. DNA for the CDR3: TGTGCCAGCAGCCGCGCTGGGACTAGCGGGGAACGCGAGCAGTACTTC. The whole variable domain, remainder taken from reference TRBV7-9 and TRBJ2-7, is DTGVSQNPRHKITKRGQNVTFRCDPISEHNRLYWYRQTLGQGPEFLTYFQNEAQLEKSRLLSDRFSAERPKGSFSTLEIQRTEQGDSAMYLCASSRAGTSGEREQYFGPGTRLTVT.

This chain links TRBV11-2 with TRBJ2-1; tentative D call: TRBD2 (5 bases). The ends were cut back, 5 bases at V and 0 bases at J, with 14 bases in the middle. From germline, CDR1 is SGHAT and CDR2 FQNNGV. The CDR3 covers 16 residues. CDR3 sequence: CASSPPLGSSYNEQFF. CDR3 DNA: TGTGCCAGCAGCCCCCCACTGGGGAGCTCCTACAATGAGCAGTTCTTC. Variable domain in full (rest from reference TRBV11-2 and TRBJ2-1): EAGVAQSPRYKIIEKRQSVAFWCNPISGHATLYWYQQILGQGPKLLIQFQNNGVVDDSQLPKDRFSAERLKGVDSTLKIQPAKLEDSAVYLCASSPPLGSSYNEQFFGPGTRLTVL.

V is TRBV5-1 and J is TRBJ2-5; TRBD2 agrees at 10 bases. This CDR3 has 18 amino acids. Germline-derived CDR1 and CDR2 are SGHRS and YFSETQ. V shed 0 bases and J 5 bases; nucleotides not matched to a gene: 13. CDR3 region: CASSLDMASGSRGETQYF. The CDR3 DNA sequence: TGCGCCAGCAGCTTGGATATGGCTAGCGGGAGTAGGGGGGAGACCCAGTACTTC.

J is TRBJ2-3 and V is TRBV7-6; TRBD2 agrees at 8 bases. CDR1 and CDR2 (germline): SGHVS, FNYEAQ. V lost 1 base, J lost 1 base, and 7 bases stayed unmatched. This CDR3 contains 17 residues. The CDR3 nucleotides read TGTGCCAGCAGCTTAGGCTCAAGCGGGAGTCGCACAGATACGCAGTATTTT. This gives the protein CASSLGSSGSRTDTQYF.

The chain links TRBV9 to TRBJ2-1, with 7 bases matching TRBD2. CDR3 length equals 15 residues. V was pared by 7 bases and J by 4 bases, with 11 bases of the junction left unmatched. Germline CDR1 reads SGDLS; CDR2 reads YYNGEE. Written as DNA, the CDR3 is TGTGCCAGCTCCCGAGCGGGACTGGATTACAATGAGCAGTTCTTC. Translated: CASSRAGLDYNEQFF.

The J gene is TRBJ1-2, the V gene TRBV27; 9 bases fit TRBD1. V was pared by 6 bases and J by 4 bases, with 9 bases of the junction left unmatched. The CDR3 consists of 15 residues. Looked up from germline, CDR1 is MNHEY and CDR2 is SMNVEV (reference sequence). The CDR3 region has the DNA TGTGCCAGCAGCCTCACAGGGGGCGGGGGCTATGGCTACACCTTC. Residues: CASSLTGGGGYGYTF.

This clone has only one observation. The chain couples TRBV5-1 to TRBJ2-3; 9 bases map to TRBD1. The V gene end was trimmed by 2 bases and the J gene end by 4 bases; junction bases not matched to a gene: 5. The length of the CDR3 is 15 residues. CDR1 and CDR2 (germline): SGHRS, YFSETQ. The CDR3 here is CASSFTGQGPDTQYF. The CDR3 DNA follows: TGCGCCAGCAGCTTTACGGGACAGGGCCCAGATACGCAGTATTTT.

The genes are TRBV28 and TRBJ2-7, with 13 bases identical to TRBD2. V shed 2 bases, J shed 2 bases, and the junction held 3 bases outside the gene matches. The germline V gene encodes CDR1 MDHEN and CDR2 SYDVKM. The CDR3 loop spans 16 amino acids. CDR3 amino acids: CASSLPGTSGTYEQYF. As DNA, the CDR3 is TGTGCCAGCAGTTTACCTGGGACTAGCGGGACCTACGAGCAGTACTTC.

V gene TRBV7-9 combines with J gene TRBJ2-1; TRBD2 aligns across 8 bases. J lost 0 bases, V lost 5 bases, and 3 bases had no gene match. There are 15 residues in the CDR3. Germline CDR1 SEHNR, CDR2 FQNEAQ (reference sequence). The CDR3 sequence is CASSVSGTSYNEQFF. The CDR3 DNA follows: TGTGCCAGCAGCGTTAGCGGGACCTCCTACAATGAGCAGTTCTTC. Based on the CDR3 plus reference TRBV7-9 and TRBJ2-1, the full variable domain is DTGVSQNPRHKITKRGQNVTFRCDPISEHNRLYWYRQTLGQGPEFLTYFQNEAQLEKSRLLSDRFSAERPKGSFSTLEIQRTEQGDSAMYLCASSVSGTSYNEQFFGPGTRLTVL.

The chain joins TRBV19 to TRBJ2-1, with D possibly matching TRBD2 (6 bases). The CDR3 has 13 amino acids. Germline CDR1 and CDR2: LNHDA and SQIVND (reference sequence). With 9 bases removed from V and 0 bases from J, the gap between germline ends came to 9 bases. The CDR3 reads CASRDFSYNEQFF. In DNA, the CDR3 is TGTGCCAGCAGGGACTTCTCCTACAATGAGCAGTTCTTC.

This clone was seen repeatedly, ten times or more. The chain has TRBV27 and TRBJ1-2, with D possibly being TRBD1 (5 bases). Germline V gene sequence: CDR1 MNHEY, CDR2 SMNVEV (reference sequence). Trimming removed 6 bases from V and 0 bases from J, with 8 bases in between. The CDR3 runs to 13 residues. The CDR3 DNA sequence: TGTGCCAGCAGGGCGGGGGCTAACTATGGCTACACCTTC. The encoded protein is CASRAGANYGYTF.

The chain employs TRBV19 and TRBJ2-1; D is possibly TRBD2 (6 bases). The CDR3 has 14 residues. V lost 5 bases to trimming and J lost 3 bases, with 11 bases between them. Germline CDR1 reads LNHDA; CDR2 reads SQIVND (reference sequence). CDR3 in amino acids: CASSVGDFYNEQFF. CDR3 in DNA: TGTGCCAGTAGTGTTGGGGACTTCTACAATGAGCAGTTCTTC.

This chain connects TRBV19 to TRBJ1-5; 8 bases agree with TRBD1. V lost 4 bases to trimming and J lost 7 bases; unmatched junction nucleotides: 6. In germline, CDR1 is LNHDA, CDR2 SQIVND (reference sequence). The CDR3 contains 14 residues. The CDR3 bases are TGTGCCAGTAGTACCCCGACAGGGGTCCAGCCCCAGCATTTT. It translates to CASSTPTGVQPQHF.

The chain couples TRBV25-1 to TRBJ2-1; maybe TRBD2 (5 bases). CDR1 MGHDK and CDR2 SYGVNS come from the germline V gene. The CDR3 spans 13 residues. Trimming stripped 3 bases from V and 10 bases from J, with 13 bases between. The CDR3 sequence is CASSEETQREQFF. The DNA for the CDR3 is TGTGCCAGCAGTGAGGAAACACAGCGGGAGCAGTTCTTC.

V is TRBV19 and J is TRBJ1-3; D is uncertain. CDR3 length: 14 residues. CDR1 and CDR2 (germline): LNHDA, SQIVND (reference sequence). V dropped 7 bases and J dropped 0 bases, with 10 bases sitting between them. CDR3 DNA sequence: TGTGCCAGTACGTATGGCGGCTCTGGAAACACCATATATTTT. Translating it yields CASTYGGSGNTIYF.

V and J are TRBV30 and TRBJ2-2, with 7 bases fitting TRBD1. V was clipped by 2 bases and J by 6 bases; unmatched bases: 0. The CDR3 spans 12 residues. The V gene's germline CDR1 is GTSNPN and CDR2 SVGIG (reference sequence). CDR3 nucleotide sequence: TGTGCCTGGAGTCAGGGGGCCGGGGAGCTGTTTTTT. Translating it yields CAWSQGAGELFF.

The rearrangement joins TRBV9 to TRBJ2-7, with 11 bases fitting TRBD2. Germline V gene sequence: CDR1 SGDLS, CDR2 YYNGEE. J was trimmed by 0 bases and V by 2 bases; bases with no gene match: 1. This CDR3 region has 15 residues. The chain's CDR3 is CASSVSGRASYEQYF. The CDR3 DNA is TGTGCCAGCAGCGTTAGCGGGAGGGCCTCCTACGAGCAGTACTTC.

The gene calls are TRBV9 and TRBJ2-7, with 7 bases identical to TRBD2. Germline loops: CDR1 SGDLS, CDR2 YYNGEE. This CDR3 is built from 15 residues. The V segment lost 4 bases and the J segment 2 bases; nucleotides outside the gene matches: 9. The CDR3 coding sequence is TGTGCCAGCAGCTCGGGGGAGGGGTGGGCCTACGAGCAGTACTTC. Its translation: CASSSGEGWAYEQYF.